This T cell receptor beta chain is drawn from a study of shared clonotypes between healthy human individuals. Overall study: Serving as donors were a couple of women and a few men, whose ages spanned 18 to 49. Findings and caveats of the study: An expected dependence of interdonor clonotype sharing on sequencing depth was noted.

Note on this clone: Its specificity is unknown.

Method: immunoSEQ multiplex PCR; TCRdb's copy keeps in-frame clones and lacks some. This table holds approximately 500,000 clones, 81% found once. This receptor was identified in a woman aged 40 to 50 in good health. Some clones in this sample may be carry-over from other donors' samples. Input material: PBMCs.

The CDR3 spells CAWGHGTNTEAFF. The CDR3 DNA is TGTGCCTGGGGACACGGGACGAACACTGAAGCTTTCTTT. This chain connects TRBV30 to TRBJ1-1, with a tentative D call TRBD1 (5 bases). The V end was cut by 5 bases, the J end by 1 base, with 11 bases between. The germline V gene has CDR1 GTSNPN and CDR2 SVGIG (reference sequence). This CDR3 comprises 13 residues.